The rows below give T cell receptor beta chains drawn from one sample of a study of blood T cell repertoires in COVID-19. Profiling relied on immunoSEQ multiplex PCR, and the TCRdb table lists in-frame clones only, not all of them. Of 200,000 to 250,000 clones listed, 82% are singletons. The sequencing sample was made of PBMCs or T cells enriched from blood (not recorded which). These receptor sequences come from an older woman who had recovered from COVID-19. The CDR3 runs from the conserved cysteine through the conserved F or W.

V	J	CDR3
TRBV7-9	TRBJ2-3	CASSPEQVTQYF
TRBV6-4	TRBJ2-3	CASTSGTSDTDTQYF
TRBV4-3	TRBJ1-1	CASSQDLYRGGTEAFF
TRBV29-1	TRBJ1-2	CSVEVTGGYTF
TRBV27	TRBJ2-6	CASSLTGAGANVLTF
TRBV6-2/TRBV6-3	TRBJ2-3	CASSYGSSAPPDTQYF
TRBV6-4	TRBJ1-1	CASSASTGGVTEAFF
TRBV6-5	TRBJ1-2	CASSSQIRGIGYTF
TRBV10-3	TRBJ1-1	CAIRLTGNTEAFF
TRBV10-1	TRBJ2-4	CASSESRGPENIQYF
TRBV3-1/TRBV3-2	TRBJ2-6	CASSRDTSGANVLTF
TRBV3-1/TRBV3-2	TRBJ2-5	CASPSERGGEGLWKETQYF
TRBV7-2	TRBJ2-2	CASSLGLMNTGELFF
TRBV7-7	TRBJ1-3	CASSLNPPGSPGNTIYF
TRBV29-1	TRBJ2-7	CSGLASPYEQYF
TRBV14	TRBJ2-1	CASSQDYLGLSSYNEQFF
TRBV7-8	TRBJ1-1	CASSLGQSNTEAFF
TRBV9	TRBJ2-7	CASSVGPKRLPSYEQYF
TRBV7-2	TRBJ2-2	CASTVDEGELFF
TRBV9	TRBJ2-5	CASSTLGGTQYF